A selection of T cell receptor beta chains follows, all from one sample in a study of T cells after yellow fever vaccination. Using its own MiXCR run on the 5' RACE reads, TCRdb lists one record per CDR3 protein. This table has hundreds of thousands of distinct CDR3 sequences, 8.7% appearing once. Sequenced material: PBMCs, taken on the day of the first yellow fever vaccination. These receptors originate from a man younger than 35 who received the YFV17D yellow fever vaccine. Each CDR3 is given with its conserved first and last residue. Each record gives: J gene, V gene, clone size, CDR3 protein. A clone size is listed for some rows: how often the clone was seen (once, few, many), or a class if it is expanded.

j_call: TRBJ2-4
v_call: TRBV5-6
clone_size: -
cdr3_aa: CASRRGVETKNIQYF

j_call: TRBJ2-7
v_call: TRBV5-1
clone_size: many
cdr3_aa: CASSFEPGPYEQYF

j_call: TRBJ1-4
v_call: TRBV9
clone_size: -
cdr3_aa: CASSAFRGNTELFF

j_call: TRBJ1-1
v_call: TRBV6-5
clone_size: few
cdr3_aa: CASSTGRTAFF

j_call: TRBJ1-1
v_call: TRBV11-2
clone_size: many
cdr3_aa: CASSEPDRATMNTEAFF

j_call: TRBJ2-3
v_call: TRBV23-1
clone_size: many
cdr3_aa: CASSPNSIETVKGKDTQYF

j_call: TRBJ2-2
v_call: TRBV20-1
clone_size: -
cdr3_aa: CSAKVPGMDTGELFF

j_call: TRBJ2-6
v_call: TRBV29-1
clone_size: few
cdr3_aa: CSVSQSSGANVLTF

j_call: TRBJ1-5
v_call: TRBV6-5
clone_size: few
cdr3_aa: CASSYRAYSNQPQHF

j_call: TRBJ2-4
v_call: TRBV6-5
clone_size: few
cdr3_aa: CASSSPGSLNIQYF

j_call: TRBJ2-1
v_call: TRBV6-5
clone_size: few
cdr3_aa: CASSYHLLRQGNPEQFF

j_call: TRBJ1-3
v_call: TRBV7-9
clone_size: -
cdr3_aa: CASSLRLGFDTGF

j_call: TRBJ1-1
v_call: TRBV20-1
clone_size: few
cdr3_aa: CSATEETGKKRGTEAFF

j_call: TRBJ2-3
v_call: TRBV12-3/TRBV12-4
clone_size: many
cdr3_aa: CASSREVSGADTQYF

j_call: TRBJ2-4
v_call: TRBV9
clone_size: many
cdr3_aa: CASSVTSLREDIQYF

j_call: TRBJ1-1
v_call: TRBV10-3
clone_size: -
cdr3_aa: CAISKVPPEAFF

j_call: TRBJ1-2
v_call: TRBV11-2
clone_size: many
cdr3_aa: CASSFRGRNYGYTF

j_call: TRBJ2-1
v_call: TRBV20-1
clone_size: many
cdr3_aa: CSARGTGGSYNEQFF

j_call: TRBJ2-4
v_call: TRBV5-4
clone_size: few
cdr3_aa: CASSAADTKNIQYF

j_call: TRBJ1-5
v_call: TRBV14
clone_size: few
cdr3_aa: CAPYQPQHF

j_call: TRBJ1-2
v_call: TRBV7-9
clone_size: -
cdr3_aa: CASSWTSQNYGYTF

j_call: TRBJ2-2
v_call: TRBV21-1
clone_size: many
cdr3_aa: CASSKALAGNTGELFF

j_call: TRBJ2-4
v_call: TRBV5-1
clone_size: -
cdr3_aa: CASSFGTPIGIQYF

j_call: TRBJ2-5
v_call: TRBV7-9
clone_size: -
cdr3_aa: CASSRMGVQETQYF

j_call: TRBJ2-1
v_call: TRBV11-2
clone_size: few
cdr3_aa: CASSLVWDSYNEQSF

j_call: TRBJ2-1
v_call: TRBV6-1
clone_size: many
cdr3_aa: CASSSLLPSSYNEQFF

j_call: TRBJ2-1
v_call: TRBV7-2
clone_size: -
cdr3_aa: CASSFSGSYNEQFF

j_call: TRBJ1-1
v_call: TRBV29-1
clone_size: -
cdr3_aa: CSAGQGRVAEAFF

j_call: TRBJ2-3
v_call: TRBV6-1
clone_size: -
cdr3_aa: CASRLTSGGAEDTQYF

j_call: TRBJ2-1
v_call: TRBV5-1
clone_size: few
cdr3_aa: CASSLGVQRGGDEQFF

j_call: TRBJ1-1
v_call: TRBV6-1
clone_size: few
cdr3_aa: CASSPGGLWTEAFF

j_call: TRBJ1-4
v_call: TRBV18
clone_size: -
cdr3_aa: CASSPASTNEKLFF

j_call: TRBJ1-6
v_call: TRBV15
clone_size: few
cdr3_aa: CATSAGINSPLHF

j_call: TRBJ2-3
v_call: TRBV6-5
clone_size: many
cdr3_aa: CASSFRLAGSTDTQYF

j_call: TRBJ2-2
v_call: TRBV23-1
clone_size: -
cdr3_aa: CASTQGRGNTGELFF

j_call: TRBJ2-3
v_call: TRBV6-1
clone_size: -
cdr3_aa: CASSAEAFPLGTDTQYF

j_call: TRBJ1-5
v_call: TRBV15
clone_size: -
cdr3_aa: CATSPGTANQPQHF

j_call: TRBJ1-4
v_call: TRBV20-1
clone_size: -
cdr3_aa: CGLQGFVSEKLFF

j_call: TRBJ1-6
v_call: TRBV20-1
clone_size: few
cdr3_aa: CSAQTGKVYSPLHF

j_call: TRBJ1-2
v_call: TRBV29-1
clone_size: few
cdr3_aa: CSVEDWTGAQSNYGYTF

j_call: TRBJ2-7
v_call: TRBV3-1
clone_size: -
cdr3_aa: CASSQGGLGRQYF

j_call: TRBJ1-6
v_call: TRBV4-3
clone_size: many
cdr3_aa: CASSLGGGASPLHF